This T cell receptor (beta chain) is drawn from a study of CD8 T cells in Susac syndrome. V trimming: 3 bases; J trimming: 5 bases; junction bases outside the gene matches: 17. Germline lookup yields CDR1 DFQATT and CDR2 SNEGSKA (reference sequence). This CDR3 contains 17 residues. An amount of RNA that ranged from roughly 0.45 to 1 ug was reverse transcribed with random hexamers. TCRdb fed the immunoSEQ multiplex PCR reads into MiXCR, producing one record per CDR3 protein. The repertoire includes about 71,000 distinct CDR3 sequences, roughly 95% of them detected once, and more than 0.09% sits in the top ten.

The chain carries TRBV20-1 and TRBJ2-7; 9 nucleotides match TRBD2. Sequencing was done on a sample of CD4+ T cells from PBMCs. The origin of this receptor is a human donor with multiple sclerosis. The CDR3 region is CSASRAGALAGAHEQYF. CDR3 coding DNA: TGCAGTGCTAGCAGGGCCGGGGCGTTAGCGGGGGCCCACGAGCAGTACTTC.